A selection of T cell receptor beta chains follows, all from one sample in a study of cytomegalovirus exposure and HLA in healthy donors. Profiled with immunoSEQ multiplex PCR; TCRdb holds only in-frame clones, not every one. This table has roughly 180,000 clones, about three quarters appearing once. Sequenced: PBMCs. The origin of the receptors is a man in his fifties or sixties in good health and CMV-seropositive. The CDR3 runs from the conserved cysteine through the conserved F or W. Fields, in order: D gene, V gene, J gene, clone size, CDR3 DNA, CDR3 protein. D genes are given only for firm matches. Clone size is shown for a subset of rows, as once, few, many or a class of expanded clone.

>NA|TRBV5-1|TRBJ1-1|NA
TGCGCCAGCAGCTTGGCAGGGGCGAGTACTGAAGCTTTCTTT
CASSLAGASTEAFF
>NA|TRBV5-1|TRBJ1-2|NA
TGCGCCAGCAGCTTGGATAGAGCCCCTAACTATGGCTACACCTTC
CASSLDRAPNYGYTF
>TRBD1|TRBV5-1|TRBJ1-2|NA
TGCGCCAGCAGCTTCGATGGGACAGGGGTACCCGGGAATCATGGCTACACCTTC
CASSFDGTGVPGNHGYTF
>NA|TRBV6-5|TRBJ1-2|once
TGTGCCACGAGCCCAACTAACTATGGCTACACCTTC
CATSPTNYGYTF
>NA|TRBV10-3|TRBJ1-5|NA
TGTGCCATCAGTGGGGCCGATAGGCAGCCCCAGCATTTT
CAISGADRQPQHF
>NA|TRBV9|TRBJ1-2|NA
TGTGCCAGCAGCGTGGGCACTCAGGGCCCATATGGCTACACCTTC
CASSVGTQGPYGYTF
>TRBD2|TRBV27|TRBJ2-5|NA
TGTGCCAGCAGCTCTTATCGACTAGCGGGGGCCGGGTACCAAGAGACCCAGTACTTC
CASSSYRLAGAGYQETQYF
>NA|TRBV19|TRBJ1-5|NA
TGTGCCAGTAGTCCCCGCGGGTATAGCAATCAGCCCCAGCATTTT
CASSPRGYSNQPQHF
>NA|TRBV6-1|TRBJ2-7|NA
TGTGCCAGCAGTGAAGAAGGGCAGGGGAAACCCTACGAGCAGTACTTC
CASSEEGQGKPYEQYF
>NA|TRBV7-9|TRBJ1-2|once
TGTTCCAGCAGCTCTCCCAATCGAGGGGGTGATGGCTATGGCTACACCTTC
CSSSSPNRGGDGYGYTF
>TRBD1|TRBV4-2|TRBJ1-1|NA
TGTGCCAGCAGCCCGCGGGACAGGGGGCGAGGTCACACTGAAGCTTTCTTT
CASSPRDRGRGHTEAFF
>NA|TRBV19|TRBJ2-3|NA
TGTGCCAGTAGTTCTTACAGGGAGGATACGCAGTATTTT
CASSSYREDTQYF
>TRBD1|TRBV5-1|TRBJ1-6|NA
TGCGCCAGCAGCAAGGGACAGACTAATTCACCCCTCCACTTT
CASSKGQTNSPLHF
>TRBD1|TRBV2|TRBJ1-5|once
TGTGCCAGCAGCGTACCCGGGACAGGGGCCCGGAGCAATCAGCCCCAGCATTTT
CASSVPGTGARSNQPQHF
>TRBD1|TRBV28|TRBJ1-1|once
TGTGCCAGCAGTTTATTACCAGGGGGTCCCACTGAAGCTTTCTTT
CASSLLPGGPTEAFF
>NA|TRBV5-1|TRBJ2-5|NA
TGCGCCAGCAGCTTGCGGACATTACAAGAGACCCAGTACTTC
CASSLRTLQETQYF
>TRBD2|TRBV29-1|TRBJ2-1|NA
TGCAGCGTTGAATCCCAGCGGGGGGGCCACCGGTTCTTC
CSVESQRGGHRFF
>TRBD2|TRBV2|TRBJ2-2|NA
TGTGCCAGCAGTGAACCTAGCGGGTTCGGCACCGGGGAGCTGTTTTTT
CASSEPSGFGTGELFF
>NA|TRBV11-2|TRBJ1-3|NA
TGTGCCAGCAGGGACGCACAGGGCGCTGGAAACACCATATATTTT
CASRDAQGAGNTIYF
>NA|TRBV11-2|TRBJ1-1|NA
TGTGCCAGCAGCTTAGTAGGTCAGGCTATGAACACTGAAGCTTTCTTT
CASSLVGQAMNTEAFF
>TRBD1|TRBV12-5|TRBJ1-2|few
TGTGCTAGTGGTTTGTTAACAGGGGGGGGCTACACCTTC
CASGLLTGGGYTF
>NA|TRBV7-9|TRBJ1-2|NA
TGTTCCAGCAGCCTCAACAGGGAAGGCTACACCTTC
CSSSLNREGYTF
>TRBD2|TRBV15|TRBJ2-3|NA
TGTGCCACCAGCAGGGGAGGGGAGGGCACAGATACGCAGTATTTT
CATSRGGEGTDTQYF
>NA|TRBV11-2|TRBJ1-1|few
TGTGCCAGCAGCTTACGGGACACTGAAGCTTTCTTT
CASSLRDTEAFF
>NA|TRBV5-1|TRBJ2-6|NA
TGCGCCAGCAGCTTGGCAGGGGTTGGGGCCAACGTCCTGACTTTC
CASSLAGVGANVLTF
>TRBD2|TRBV4-1|TRBJ2-2|few
TGCGCCAGCAGACCGGGGGGGGCCGACACCGGGGAGCTGTTTTTT
CASRPGGADTGELFF
>TRBD2|TRBV15|TRBJ2-2|NA
TGTGCCACCAGCAGAGATGGAAGCGGGGTCGGCGCCGGGGAGCTGTTTTTT
CATSRDGSGVGAGELFF
>TRBD1|TRBV28|TRBJ1-2|NA
TGTGCCAGCAGTCCCTGGGACAGGTCCCATGGCTACACCTTC
CASSPWDRSHGYTF